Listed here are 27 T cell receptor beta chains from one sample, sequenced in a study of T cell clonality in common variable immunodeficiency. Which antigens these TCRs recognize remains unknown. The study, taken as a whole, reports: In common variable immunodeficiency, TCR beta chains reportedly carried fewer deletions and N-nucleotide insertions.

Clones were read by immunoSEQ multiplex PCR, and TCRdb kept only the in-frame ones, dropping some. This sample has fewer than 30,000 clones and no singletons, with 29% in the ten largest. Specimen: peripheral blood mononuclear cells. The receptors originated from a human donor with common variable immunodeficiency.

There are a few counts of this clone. Partial CDR3 DNA: TGTGCCAGCAGCTTAGGGGGGGGCGCCTACAATGAG. It yields the protein CASSLGGGAYNE. The complete CDR3 protein is CASSLGGGAYNEQFF. V gene TRBV7-2 combines with J gene TRBJ2-1; TRBD2 is a possible D gene (7 bases). The CDR3 extends 3 residues past the end of the read, so its final part is completed from the germline J gene. From germline, CDR1 is SGHTA and CDR2 FQGNSA. The germline V and J ends were trimmed by 1 base and 2 bases, with 9 bases remaining between them. The CDR3 length is 15 residues.

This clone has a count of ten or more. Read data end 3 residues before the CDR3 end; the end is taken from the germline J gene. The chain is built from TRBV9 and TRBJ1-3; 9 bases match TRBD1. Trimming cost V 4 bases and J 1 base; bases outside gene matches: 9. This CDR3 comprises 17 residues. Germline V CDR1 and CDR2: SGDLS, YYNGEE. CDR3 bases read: TGTGCCAGCAGCTCCAACCGACAGGGGGGATCTGGAAACACC. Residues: CASSSNRQGGSGNT. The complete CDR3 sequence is CASSSNRQGGSGNTIYF.

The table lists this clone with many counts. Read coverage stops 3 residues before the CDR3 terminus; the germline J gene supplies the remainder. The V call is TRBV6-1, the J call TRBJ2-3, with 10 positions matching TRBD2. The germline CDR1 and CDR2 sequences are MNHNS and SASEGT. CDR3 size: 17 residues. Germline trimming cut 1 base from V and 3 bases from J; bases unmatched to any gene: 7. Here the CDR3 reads CASSEVRSGGPTDTQYF. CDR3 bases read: TGTGCCAGCAGTGAAGTGCGTAGCGGGGGGCCGACAGATACG.

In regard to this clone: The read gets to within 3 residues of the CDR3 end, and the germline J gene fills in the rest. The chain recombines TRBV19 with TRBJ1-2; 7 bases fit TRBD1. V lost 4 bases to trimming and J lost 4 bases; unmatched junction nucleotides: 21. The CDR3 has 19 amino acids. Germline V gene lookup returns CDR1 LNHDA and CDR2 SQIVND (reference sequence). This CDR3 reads CASSTLGPTGYRPPYGYTF. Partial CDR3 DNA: TGTGCCAGTAGTACCCTAGGCCCGACAGGGTATCGCCCCCCCTATGGC.

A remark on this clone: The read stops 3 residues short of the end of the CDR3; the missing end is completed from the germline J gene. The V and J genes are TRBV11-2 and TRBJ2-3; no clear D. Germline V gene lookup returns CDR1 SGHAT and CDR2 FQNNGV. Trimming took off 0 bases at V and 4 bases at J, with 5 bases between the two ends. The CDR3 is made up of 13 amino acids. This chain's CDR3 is CASSLDTADTQYF. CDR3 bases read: TGTGCCAGCAGCTTAGATACTGCAGATACG.

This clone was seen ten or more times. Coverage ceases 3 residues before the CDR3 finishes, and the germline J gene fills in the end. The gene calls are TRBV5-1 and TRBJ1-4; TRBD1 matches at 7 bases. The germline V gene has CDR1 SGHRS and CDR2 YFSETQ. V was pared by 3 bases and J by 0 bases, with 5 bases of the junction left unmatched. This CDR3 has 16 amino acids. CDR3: CASSSGQTATNEKLFF. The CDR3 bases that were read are TGCGCCAGCAGCTCGGGACAGACAGCAACTAATGAAAAA.

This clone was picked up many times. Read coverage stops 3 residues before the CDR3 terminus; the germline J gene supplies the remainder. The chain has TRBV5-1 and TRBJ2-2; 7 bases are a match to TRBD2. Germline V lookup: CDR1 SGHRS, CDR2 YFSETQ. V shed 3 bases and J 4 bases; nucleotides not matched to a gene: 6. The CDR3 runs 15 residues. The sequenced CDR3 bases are TGCGCCAGCAGCTGGGGGGGATCGGTCACCGGGGAG. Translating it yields CASSWGGSVTGE. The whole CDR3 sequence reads CASSWGGSVTGELFF.

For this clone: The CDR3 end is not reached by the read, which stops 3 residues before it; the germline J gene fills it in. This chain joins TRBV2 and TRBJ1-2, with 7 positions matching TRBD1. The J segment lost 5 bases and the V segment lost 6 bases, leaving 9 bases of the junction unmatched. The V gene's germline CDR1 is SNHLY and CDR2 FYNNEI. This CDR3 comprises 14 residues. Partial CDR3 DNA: TGTGCCAGCAGAGAAATGACAGGGAGATATGGC. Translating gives CASREMTGRYG. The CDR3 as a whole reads CASREMTGRYGYTF.

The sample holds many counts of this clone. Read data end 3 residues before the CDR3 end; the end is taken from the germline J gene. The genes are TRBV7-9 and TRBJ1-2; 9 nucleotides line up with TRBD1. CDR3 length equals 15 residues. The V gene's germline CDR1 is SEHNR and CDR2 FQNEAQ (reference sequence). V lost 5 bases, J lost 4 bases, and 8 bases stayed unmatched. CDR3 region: CASSTTGGPGYGYTF. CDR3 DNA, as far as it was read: TGTGCCAGCAGCACAACAGGGGGCCCGGGCTATGGC. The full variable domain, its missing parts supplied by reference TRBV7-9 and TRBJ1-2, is DTGVSQNPRHKITKRGQNVTFRCDPISEHNRLYWYRQTLGQGPEFLTYFQNEAQLEKSRLLSDRFSAERPKGSFSTLEIQRTEQGDSAMYLCASSTTGGPGYGYTFGSGTRLTVV.

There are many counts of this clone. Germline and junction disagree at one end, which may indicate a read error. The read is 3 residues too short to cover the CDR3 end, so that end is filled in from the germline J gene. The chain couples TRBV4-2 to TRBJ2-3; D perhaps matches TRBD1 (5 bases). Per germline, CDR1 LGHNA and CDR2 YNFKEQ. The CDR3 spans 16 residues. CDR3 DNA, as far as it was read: TGCGCCAGCAGCCAAGGGGCCTCGAGAAGCACAGATACG. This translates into CASSQGASRSTDT. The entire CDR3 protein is CASSQGASRSTDTQYF.

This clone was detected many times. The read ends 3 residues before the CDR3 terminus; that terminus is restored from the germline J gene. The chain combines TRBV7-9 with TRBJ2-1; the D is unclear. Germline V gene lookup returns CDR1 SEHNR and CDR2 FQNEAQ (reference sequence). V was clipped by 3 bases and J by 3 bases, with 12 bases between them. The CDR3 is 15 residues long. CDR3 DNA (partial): TGTGCCAGCAGCTTTAGCCGCCCCCACTACAATGAG. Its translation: CASSFSRPHYNE. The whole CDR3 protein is CASSFSRPHYNEQFF. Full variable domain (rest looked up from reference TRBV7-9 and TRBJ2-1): DTGVSQNPRHKITKRGQNVTFRCDPISEHNRLYWYRQTLGQGPEFLTYFQNEAQLEKSRLLSDRFSAERPKGSFSTLEIQRTEQGDSAMYLCASSFSRPHYNEQFFGPGTRLTVL.

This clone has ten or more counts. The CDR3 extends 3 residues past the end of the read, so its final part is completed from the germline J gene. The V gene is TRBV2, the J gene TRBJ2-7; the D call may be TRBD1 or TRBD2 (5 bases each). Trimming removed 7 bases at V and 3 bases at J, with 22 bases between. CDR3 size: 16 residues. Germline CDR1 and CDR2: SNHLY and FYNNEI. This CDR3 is CASTLRGGGTSYEQYF. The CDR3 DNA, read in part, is TGTGCCAGCACCCTAAGGGGCGGAGGAACCAGCTACGAG. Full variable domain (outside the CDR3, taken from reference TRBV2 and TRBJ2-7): EPEVTQTPSHQVTQMGQEVILRCVPISNHLYFYWYRQILGQKVEFLVSFYNNEISEKSEIFDDQFSVERPDGSNFTLKIRSTKLEDSAMYFCASTLRGGGTSYEQYFGPGTRLTVT.

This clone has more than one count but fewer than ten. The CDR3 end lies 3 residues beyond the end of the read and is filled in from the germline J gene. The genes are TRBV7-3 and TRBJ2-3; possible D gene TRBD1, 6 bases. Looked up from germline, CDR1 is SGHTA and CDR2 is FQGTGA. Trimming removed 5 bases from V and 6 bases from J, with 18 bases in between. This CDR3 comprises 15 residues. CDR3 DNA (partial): TGTGCCAGCAGCCCGGGGACAAACGGCAGGGATACG. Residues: CASSPGTNGRDT. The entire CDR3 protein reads CASSPGTNGRDTQYF.

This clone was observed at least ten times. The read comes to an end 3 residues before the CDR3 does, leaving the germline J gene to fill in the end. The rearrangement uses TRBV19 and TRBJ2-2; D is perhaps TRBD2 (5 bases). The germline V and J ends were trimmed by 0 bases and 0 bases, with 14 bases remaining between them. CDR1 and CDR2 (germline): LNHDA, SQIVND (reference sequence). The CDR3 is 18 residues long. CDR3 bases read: TGTGCCAGTAGTATAGAGGTAGCGTTGTATGCGAACACCGGGGAG. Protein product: CASSIEVALYANTGE. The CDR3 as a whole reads CASSIEVALYANTGELFF.

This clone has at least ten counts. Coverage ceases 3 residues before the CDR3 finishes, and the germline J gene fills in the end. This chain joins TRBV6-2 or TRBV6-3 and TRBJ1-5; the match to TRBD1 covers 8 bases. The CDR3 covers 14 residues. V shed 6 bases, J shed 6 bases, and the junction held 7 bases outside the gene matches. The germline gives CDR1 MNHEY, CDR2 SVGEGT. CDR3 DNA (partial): TGTGCCAGCAGAACAGGGGGATCGGGTCAGCCC. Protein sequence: CASRTGGSGQP. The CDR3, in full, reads CASRTGGSGQPQHF.

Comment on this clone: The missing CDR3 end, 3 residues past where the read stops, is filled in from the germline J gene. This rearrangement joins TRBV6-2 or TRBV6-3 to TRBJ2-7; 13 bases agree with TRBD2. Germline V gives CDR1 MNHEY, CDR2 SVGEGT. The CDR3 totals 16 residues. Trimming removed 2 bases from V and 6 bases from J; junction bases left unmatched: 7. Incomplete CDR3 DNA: TGTGCCAGCAGTTACCCCGTACTAGCGGGGGGGCTCGAG. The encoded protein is CASSYPVLAGGLE. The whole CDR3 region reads CASSYPVLAGGLEQYF.

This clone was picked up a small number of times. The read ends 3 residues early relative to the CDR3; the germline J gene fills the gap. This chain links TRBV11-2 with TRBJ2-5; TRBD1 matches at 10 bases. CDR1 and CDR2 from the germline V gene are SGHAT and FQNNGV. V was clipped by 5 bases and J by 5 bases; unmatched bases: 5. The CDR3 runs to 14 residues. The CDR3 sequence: CASSVDRGRETQYF. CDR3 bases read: TGTGCCAGCAGCGTTGACAGGGGGCGTGAGACC.

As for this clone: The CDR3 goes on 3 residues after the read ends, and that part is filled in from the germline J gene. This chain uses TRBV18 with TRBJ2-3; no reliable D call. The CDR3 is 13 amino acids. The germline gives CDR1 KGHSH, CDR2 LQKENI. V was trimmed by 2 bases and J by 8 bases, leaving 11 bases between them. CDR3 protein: CASSPDYRVTQYF. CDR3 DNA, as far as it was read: TGTGCCAGCTCACCAGATTACAGAGTTACG.

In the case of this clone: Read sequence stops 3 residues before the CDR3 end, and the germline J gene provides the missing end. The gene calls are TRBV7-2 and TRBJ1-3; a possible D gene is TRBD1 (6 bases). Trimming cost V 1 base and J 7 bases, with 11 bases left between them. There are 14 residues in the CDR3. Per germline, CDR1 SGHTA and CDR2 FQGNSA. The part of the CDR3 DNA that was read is TGTGCCAGCAGCTTAGGGCAGGGGAGGAACACC. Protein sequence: CASSLGQGRNT. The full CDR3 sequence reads CASSLGQGRNTIYF.

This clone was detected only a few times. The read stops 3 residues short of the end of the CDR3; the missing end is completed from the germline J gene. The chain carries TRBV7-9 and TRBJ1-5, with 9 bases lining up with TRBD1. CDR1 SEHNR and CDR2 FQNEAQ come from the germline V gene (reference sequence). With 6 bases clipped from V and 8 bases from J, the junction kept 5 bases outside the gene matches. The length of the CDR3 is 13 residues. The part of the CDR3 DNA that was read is TGTGCCAGCAGTCCCGACAGGGGGGAGCCC. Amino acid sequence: CASSPDRGEP. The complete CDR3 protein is CASSPDRGEPQHF.

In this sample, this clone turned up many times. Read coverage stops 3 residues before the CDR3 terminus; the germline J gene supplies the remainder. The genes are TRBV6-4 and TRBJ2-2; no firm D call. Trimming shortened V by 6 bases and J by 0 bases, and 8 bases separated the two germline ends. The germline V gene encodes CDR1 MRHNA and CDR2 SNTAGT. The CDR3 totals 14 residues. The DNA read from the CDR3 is TGTGCCAGCAGAAATCAGGCGAACACCGGGGAG. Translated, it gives CASRNQANTGE. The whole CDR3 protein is CASRNQANTGELFF.

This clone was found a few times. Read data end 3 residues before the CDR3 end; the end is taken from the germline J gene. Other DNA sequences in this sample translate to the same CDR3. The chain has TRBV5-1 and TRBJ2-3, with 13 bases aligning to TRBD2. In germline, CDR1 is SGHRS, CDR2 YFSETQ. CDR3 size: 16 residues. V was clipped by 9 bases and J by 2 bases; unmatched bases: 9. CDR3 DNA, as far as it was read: TGCGCCACCCGCCGGACTAGCGGGGGTCCCACAGATACG. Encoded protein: CATRRTSGGPTDT. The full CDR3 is CATRRTSGGPTDTQYF.

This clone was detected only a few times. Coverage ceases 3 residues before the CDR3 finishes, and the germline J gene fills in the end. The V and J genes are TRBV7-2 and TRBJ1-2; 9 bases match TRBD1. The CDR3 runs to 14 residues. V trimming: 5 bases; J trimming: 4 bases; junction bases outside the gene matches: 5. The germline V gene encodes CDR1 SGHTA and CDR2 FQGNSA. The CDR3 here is CASSKPTGGYGYTF. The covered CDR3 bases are TGTGCCAGCAGCAAACCGACAGGGGGCTATGGC. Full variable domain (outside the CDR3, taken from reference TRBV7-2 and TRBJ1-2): GAGVSQSPSNKVTEKGKDVELRCDPISGHTALYWYRQSLGQGLEFLIYFQGNSAPDKSGLPSDRFSAERTGGSVSTLTIQRTQQEDSAVYLCASSKPTGGYGYTFGSGTRLTVV.

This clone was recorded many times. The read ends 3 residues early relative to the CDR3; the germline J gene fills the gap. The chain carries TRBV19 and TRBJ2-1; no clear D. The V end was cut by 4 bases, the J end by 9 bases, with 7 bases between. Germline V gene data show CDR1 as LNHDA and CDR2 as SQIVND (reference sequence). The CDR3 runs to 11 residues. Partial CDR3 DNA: TGTGCCAGTAGTAAGGTGGCTGAG. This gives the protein CASSKVAE. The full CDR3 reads CASSKVAEQFF.

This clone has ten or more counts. CDR3 loop: CSARPGLTPGAQYF. CDR3 DNA (partial): TGCAGTGCTAGGCCGGGACTCACCCCCGGGGCG. The genes are TRBV20-1 and TRBJ2-3, with D possibly matching TRBD2 (6 bases). The read terminates 3 residues before the CDR3 end, so the remaining end is supplied by the germline J gene. The CDR3 has 14 amino acids. The germline V gene encodes CDR1 DFQATT and CDR2 SNEGSKA (reference sequence).

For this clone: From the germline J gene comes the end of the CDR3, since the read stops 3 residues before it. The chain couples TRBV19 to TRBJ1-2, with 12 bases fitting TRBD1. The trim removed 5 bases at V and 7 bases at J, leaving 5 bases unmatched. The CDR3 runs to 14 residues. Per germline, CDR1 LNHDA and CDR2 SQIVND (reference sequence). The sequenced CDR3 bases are TGTGCCAGTAGTCCGGGACAGGGGGCAGGTGGC. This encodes CASSPGQGAGG. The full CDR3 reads CASSPGQGAGGYTF.

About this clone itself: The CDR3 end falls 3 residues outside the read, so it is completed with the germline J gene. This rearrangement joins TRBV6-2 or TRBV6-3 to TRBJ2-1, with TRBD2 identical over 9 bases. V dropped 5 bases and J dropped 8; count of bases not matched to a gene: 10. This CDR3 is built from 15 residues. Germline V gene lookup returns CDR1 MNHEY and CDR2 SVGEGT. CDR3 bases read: TGTGCCAGCAGTAGGGGACTAGCCCTCGTCGATGAG. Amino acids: CASSRGLALVDE. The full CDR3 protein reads CASSRGLALVDEQFF.